These T cell receptor beta chains were read from a single sample in a study of T cell repertoires in cytomegalovirus infection. MiXCR was run by TCRdb on the reads, yielding one entry per CDR3 protein. This table holds some 200,000 distinct CDR3 sequences, roughly 9.8% found once. The specimen was PBMCs. These receptor sequences come from a human donor in good health (CMV status not recorded). Some clones in this sample may be carry-over from other donors' samples. Each CDR3 is given with its conserved first and last residue. The D gene is left open where the match is weak. Not all rows give a size; the values are once, few, many and, for expanded clones, a class.

clone_size	d_call	j_call	v_call	cdr3_nt	cdr3_aa
.	.	TRBJ1-5	TRBV9	TGTGCCAGCAGCGTAGCTCCGACAACAAATCAGCCCCAGCATTTT	CASSVAPTTNQPQHF
many	.	TRBJ1-2	TRBV6-8	TGTGCCAGCAGTTGGGTAAGAAGTGGAGGCTACACCTTC	CASSWVRSGGYTF
many	.	TRBJ2-7	TRBV24-1	TGTGCCACCAGTGACCGGGTGGGCGAGCAGTACTTC	CATSDRVGEQYF
few	.	TRBJ1-1	TRBV10-1	TGCGCCAGCAACCCGGCCCTCGGTTCTGAAGCTTTCTTT	CASNPALGSEAFF
once	.	TRBJ2-7	TRBV20-1	TGCAGTGTTAACAGGGTCGGGGGTTCCTACGAGCAGTACTTC	CSVNRVGGSYEQYF
many	TRBD1	TRBJ1-6	TRBV27	TGTGCCAGCAGTTCGGGACAGAGTAATTCACCCCTCCACTTT	CASSSGQSNSPLHF
.	TRBD1	TRBJ1-2	TRBV28	TGTGCCAGCAGTGCAGACAGGGCGTTTTTTGGCTACACCTTC	CASSADRAFFGYTF
few	TRBD1	TRBJ1-5	TRBV10-3	TGTGCCATCGGGGCAGGGGGTGGCAATCAGCCCCAGCATTTT	CAIGAGGGNQPQHF
many	TRBD1	TRBJ2-5	TRBV20-1	TGCAGTGCGAGGGGGCGGGAGACCCAGTACTTC	CSARGRETQYF
few	.	TRBJ1-2	TRBV29-1	TGCAGCGTTGATATGGGGAGCGGATCCTACACCTTC	CSVDMGSGSYTF
.	.	TRBJ2-7	TRBV12-3/TRBV12-4	TGTGCCAGCAGCCCGGGACAAAGGGATGAGCAGTACTTC	CASSPGQRDEQYF
.	.	TRBJ2-3	TRBV13	TGTGCCAGCAGCTTATACCAGGGAGCAGATACGCAGTATTTT	CASSLYQGADTQYF
many	.	TRBJ2-3	TRBV5-1	TGCGCCAGCAGCCCCGAGGCTCTGCGGGCCCTCGGGACAGATACGCAGTATTTT	CASSPEALRALGTDTQYF
many	.	TRBJ2-3	TRBV11-2	TGTGCCAGCAGCCCTTTACCGGTGAGGTCAGATACGCAGTATTTT	CASSPLPVRSDTQYF
many	.	TRBJ2-1	TRBV7-8	TGTGCCAGCAGCCCCTATCGTTTGGGTTCCTACAATGAGCAGTTCTTC	CASSPYRLGSYNEQFF
many	.	TRBJ1-6	TRBV5-1	TGCGCCAGCAGCTTTGGGGATCGGACGGCACCCCTCCACTTT	CASSFGDRTAPLHF
few	.	TRBJ2-5	TRBV6-2/TRBV6-3	TGTGCCAGCACCTACGACACAGAGACCCAGTACTTC	CASTYDTETQYF
.	TRBD1	TRBJ2-7	TRBV7-9	TGTGCCAGCAGCGCGGACAGGGCCTCCTACGAGCAGTACTTC	CASSADRASYEQYF
few	.	TRBJ1-1	TRBV28	TGTGCCAGCAGTTTGCGGGTCGTTGAAGCTTTCTTT	CASSLRVVEAFF
many	.	TRBJ1-5	TRBV7-2	TGTGCCAGCAGCTTTTACTACAGTAGCAATCAGCCCCAGCATTTT	CASSFYYSSNQPQHF
.	.	TRBJ1-4	TRBV10-2	TGCGCCAGCAGTGAAGCAAGTGGAAGGAAACTGTTTTTT	CASSEASGRKLFF
few	.	TRBJ2-1	TRBV29-1	TGCAGCGTTGGGGATACATTCTTC	CSVGDTFF
.	TRBD1	TRBJ1-1	TRBV11-1	TGTGCCAGCAGCGACAGTCACAGGGGGCGCGACCATTTCACTGAAGCTTTCTTT	CASSDSHRGRDHFTEAFF
few	TRBD1	TRBJ1-1	TRBV5-5	TGTGCCAGCTGTGGACAGGGGGCAATCGAAAACACTGAAGCTTTCTTT	CASCGQGAIENTEAFF
.	TRBD2	TRBJ2-5	TRBV20-1	TGCAGTGCTAGGGAGGGGAGCGGGGGACTCACCAGGGAGACCCAGTACTTC	CSAREGSGGLTRETQYF
few	TRBD1	TRBJ2-5	TRBV29-1	TGCAGCGTTGATGGGGACAGGGGAAATCAAGAGACCCAGTACTTC	CSVDGDRGNQETQYF